This entry is about one T cell receptor beta chain. In the original processing: Reference gene primer amplification yielded estimated nucleated cell counts. The table came from immunoSEQ multiplex PCR; TCRdb's copy has only in-frame clones and leaves some out. Clonal size and the V and J genes are those of that table, whereas D and trimming came from the DNA. The sample has about 200,000 clones; roughly 90% are singletons. Participants were aged roughly 18 to 89 years, lived in some 23 US areas, and enrolled virtually. Before being deemed recovered, Cohort 3 donors had two negative PCRs, clearance, or symptom resolution. The V gene's germline CDR1 is MNHEY and CDR2 SVGAGI. This CDR3 is built from 15 residues. Trimming stripped 0 bases from V and 4 bases from J, with 12 bases between. The data were taken from a study of blood T cell repertoires in COVID-19. Looking at the study overall: From T cells, B-cell-depleted T cells, or PBMCs came the material, which was cDNA or gDNA.

This TCR was sampled from a woman aged 18-30 years who had recovered from COVID-19. The sample consisted of PBMCs or T cells enriched from blood (not recorded which). The rearrangement links TRBV6-5 to TRBJ1-1, with D maybe TRBD1 (6 bases). In nucleotides, the CDR3 is TGTGCCAGCAGTTACTCGATTATAGGGGGCACTGAAGCTTTCTTT. Encoded protein: CASSYSIIGGTEAFF.